These T cell receptor beta chains were read from a single sample in a study of blood T cell repertoires in COVID-19. Generated by immunoSEQ multiplex PCR, the TCRdb table keeps only in-frame clones and is missing some. The sample yields about 170,000 clones, roughly 93% seen once. The specimen was peripheral blood. The receptors come from a man between 18 and 29 years old with COVID-19, enrolled during active disease. The CDR3 runs from the conserved cysteine through the conserved F or W. D genes are given only for firm matches. Some rows have no size entry. The others give once, few or many, or a class for an expanded clone.

clone_size,j_call,d_call,v_call,cdr3_nt,cdr3_aa
few,TRBJ2-7,.,TRBV27,TGTGCCAGCAGTATCCTGCCGGGAGCTTCGAATTACGAGCAGTACTTC,CASSILPGASNYEQYF
.,TRBJ2-1,TRBD2,TRBV6-2/TRBV6-3,TGTGCCAGCAGTTACGAAACTAGCGGGATATTGTGGAATGAGCAGTTCTTC,CASSYETSGILWNEQFF
once,TRBJ2-7,.,TRBV4-1,TGCGCCAGCAGCCAAGAGTTCTCTTGGAGTGCGCAGTACTTC,CASSQEFSWSAQYF
.,TRBJ1-3,.,TRBV28,TGTGCCAGCAGTCTGACAGTCTCTGGAAACACCATATATTTT,CASSLTVSGNTIYF
.,TRBJ2-1,.,TRBV25-1,TGTGCCAGCATGGGAGTGGGCGGGTACAATGAGCAGTTCTTC,CASMGVGGYNEQFF
.,TRBJ2-2,TRBD1,TRBV11-2,TGTGCCAGCAGCTTGAGGACAGGGATCATCGGGGAGCTGTTTTTT,CASSLRTGIIGELFF
.,TRBJ1-3,TRBD1,TRBV4-3,TGCGCCAGCAGCCATCCCGGGACAGGGGGTGGAAACACCATATATTTT,CASSHPGTGGGNTIYF
.,TRBJ1-1,.,TRBV6-5,TGTGCCAGCAGCAGGGGAAACACTGAAGCTTTCTTT,CASSRGNTEAFF
.,TRBJ2-7,TRBD2,TRBV30,TGTGCCTGGAGTGGGGGCAGCGGGGTAGACGAGCAGTACTTC,CAWSGGSGVDEQYF
.,TRBJ1-2,TRBD1,TRBV27,TGTGCCAGCAGTTTAAACCGGGACAGGGGGCGAGACTATGGCTACACCTTC,CASSLNRDRGRDYGYTF
.,TRBJ2-7,TRBD2,TRBV5-5,TGTGCCAGCAGCTTAGCGGGAGGGCCCACATACGAGCAGTACTTC,CASSLAGGPTYEQYF
once,TRBJ2-3,.,TRBV5-1,TGCGCCAGCAGCTTGGTGAGCCCAGGGGATACGCAGTATTTT,CASSLVSPGDTQYF
.,TRBJ2-2,TRBD1,TRBV11-3,TGTGCCAGCAGCGGACAGGGGGCCTCCGGGGAGCTGTTTTTT,CASSGQGASGELFF
.,TRBJ2-1,.,TRBV11-3,TGTGCCAGCAGCTTAGGTCGCTACAATGAGCAGTTCTTC,CASSLGRYNEQFF
once,TRBJ1-2,TRBD1,TRBV15,TGTGCCACCAGCAGGGGACCAGGGGGGTATGGCTACACCTTC,CATSRGPGGYGYTF
.,TRBJ2-1,.,TRBV7-9,TGTGCCAGCAGCCTGGGACTCCCGAGCGGCGAGCAGTTCTTC,CASSLGLPSGEQFF
.,TRBJ2-3,TRBD1,TRBV7-6,TGTGCCAGCAGCTTAGGGTGGACAGGGGGCACAGATACGCAGTATTTT,CASSLGWTGGTDTQYF
.,TRBJ2-2,TRBD2,TRBV5-1,TGCGCCAGCAGCTTGGTAGCGGGACTCACCGGGGAGCTGTTTTTT,CASSLVAGLTGELFF
.,TRBJ1-5,.,TRBV7-2,TGTGCCAGCAGCTTAAGAGATAATAGCAATCAGCCCCAGCATTTT,CASSLRDNSNQPQHF
.,TRBJ1-4,TRBD1,TRBV7-9,TGTGCCAGCAGCTTGGGACAGGTAGCTGAAAAACTGTTTTTT,CASSLGQVAEKLFF
.,TRBJ1-2,.,TRBV27,TGTGCCAGCAGTTTGGTTCAGGGAAGAAGATACTATGGCTACACCTTC,CASSLVQGRRYYGYTF
.,TRBJ1-5,.,TRBV28,TGTGCCAGCAGTTTAGGGCAGCCTAATCAGCCCCAGCATTTT,CASSLGQPNQPQHF
.,TRBJ2-1,.,TRBV11-2,TGTGCCAGCAGCATTACTTGGAGCTCCTACAATGAGCAGTTCTTC,CASSITWSSYNEQFF
.,TRBJ1-2,.,TRBV19,TGTGCCAGTAGTATAGGTCCAGGGCAGATATATGGCTACACCTTC,CASSIGPGQIYGYTF
.,TRBJ2-7,.,TRBV9,TGTGCCAGCAGCGTAGAGCAGGAACCGACCTACGAGCAGTACTTC,CASSVEQEPTYEQYF
.,TRBJ1-1,.,TRBV6-2/TRBV6-3,TGTGCCAGCAGTTACTACGGGGAAGCTTTCTTT,CASSYYGEAFF
once,TRBJ1-6,.,TRBV7-6,TGTGCCAGCAGCCTCGACTGGGGGCAGAATTCACCCCTCCACTTT,CASSLDWGQNSPLHF
.,TRBJ1-5,.,TRBV28,TGTGCCAGCACCCGGGGACTTAATCAGCCCCAGCATTTT,CASTRGLNQPQHF
.,TRBJ2-5,.,TRBV19,TGTGCCAGTAGTATTTGGGGGGTTGAGACCCAGTACTTC,CASSIWGVETQYF
.,TRBJ2-7,TRBD1,TRBV19,TGTGCCAGTAGTGTAGGGACAGGTCGTACCTACGAGCAGTACTTC,CASSVGTGRTYEQYF
.,TRBJ1-6,.,TRBV7-2,TGTGCCAGTTCCCCGACTCTGGAGAATTCACCCCTCCACTTT,CASSPTLENSPLHF
.,TRBJ2-7,.,TRBV6-5,TGTGCCAGCAGTTACTCCGGCAGGGTCTACGAGCAGTACTTC,CASSYSGRVYEQYF
.,TRBJ2-1,.,TRBV12-1,TGTGCCAGCAGCTTTGAAGCGGGGGCCTACAATGAGCAGTTCTTC,CASSFEAGAYNEQFF
.,TRBJ1-6,TRBD1,TRBV28,TGTGCCAGCAGTTTAGGGACAGGGTGGGGTAATTCACCCCTCCACTTT,CASSLGTGWGNSPLHF
.,TRBJ1-1,.,TRBV30,TGTGCCGTCGAGGTTGTGAACACTGAAGCTTTCTTT,CAVEVVNTEAFF
.,TRBJ1-5,.,TRBV7-6,TGTGCCAGCACCCCCGGGGGGGGTCAGCCCCAGCATTTT,CASTPGGGQPQHF
.,TRBJ1-2,.,TRBV30,TGTGCCTGGAGTAGTTTTAGAGGTGGCTACACCTTC,CAWSSFRGGYTF
.,TRBJ2-7,.,TRBV4-1,TGCGCCAGCAGCCTCGAGGAGCCTTACGAGCAGTACTTC,CASSLEEPYEQYF
.,TRBJ2-3,TRBD2,TRBV7-3,TGTGCCAGCAGCCGAGGGGTGGCGGGGGAGACAGATACGCAGTATTTT,CASSRGVAGETDTQYF
.,TRBJ1-5,.,TRBV27,TGTGCCAGCAGGGGGGGGAGAAGAGACCAGCCCCAGCATTTT,CASRGGRRDQPQHF
.,TRBJ2-3,.,TRBV11-3,TGTGCCAGCAGCTTAGCCCCAGGTTTCACAGATACGCAGTATTTT,CASSLAPGFTDTQYF
.,TRBJ2-1,TRBD2,TRBV27,TGTGCCAGCAGTTTATCAGCGGGAACGTCTTACAATGAGCAGTTCTTC,CASSLSAGTSYNEQFF
.,TRBJ2-4,.,TRBV18,TGTGCCAGCTCACCCTCCCAGGGGGCCAAAAACATTCAGTACTTC,CASSPSQGAKNIQYF
few,TRBJ1-1,TRBD1,TRBV7-9,TGTGCCAGCAGCTCCAAGAGGGACAGGGTAAACACTGAAGCTTTCTTT,CASSSKRDRVNTEAFF
once,TRBJ2-7,TRBD2,TRBV4-3,TGCGCCAGCAGCCAAGAATCTACTAGCGGGAGTAGTCAGCAGTACTTC,CASSQESTSGSSQQYF
.,TRBJ1-1,TRBD1,TRBV5-1,TGCGCCAGCAGCTTACAGGGGTCGGAAGCTTTCTTT,CASSLQGSEAFF
.,TRBJ1-1,.,TRBV21-1,TGTGCCAGCAGCAAGGGGGGAGACACTGAAGCTTTCTTT,CASSKGGDTEAFF
.,TRBJ1-1,TRBD1,TRBV10-3,TGTGCCATCAGATTGGACAGGGAGGGGAACACTGAAGCTTTCTTT,CAIRLDREGNTEAFF
.,TRBJ2-1,TRBD1,TRBV16,TGTGCCAGCAGCCGGGGACAGGGGGCGGTTGAGCAGTTCTTC,CASSRGQGAVEQFF
.,TRBJ2-7,TRBD2,TRBV7-9,TGTGCCAGCAGCTTAGAGGGTAGCGGGAGCTACGAGCAGTACTTC,CASSLEGSGSYEQYF
.,TRBJ2-7,.,TRBV19,TGTGCCAGTAGTTTTGGCAGCGCCTACGAGCAGTACTTC,CASSFGSAYEQYF
.,TRBJ1-3,.,TRBV9,TGTGCCAGCAGCCCCGACAGGCGCAGAAACACCATATATTTT,CASSPDRRRNTIYF
.,TRBJ2-1,TRBD2,TRBV28,TGTGCCAGCACCCTTACTAGCGGTCCATACAATGAGCAGTTCTTC,CASTLTSGPYNEQFF
.,TRBJ2-1,TRBD2,TRBV28,TGTGCCAGCAGTTCTGCGGGAGACAATGAGCAGTTCTTC,CASSSAGDNEQFF
.,TRBJ1-2,.,TRBV27,TGTGCCAGCAGTTTCCAAGGGGGACGCTATGGCTACACCTTC,CASSFQGGRYGYTF
.,TRBJ2-2,TRBD2,TRBV4-3,TGCGCCAGCAGCCAAGATATGAGAATAGCGGGAGGGCACGGGGAGCTGTTTTTT,CASSQDMRIAGGHGELFF
.,TRBJ2-7,TRBD1,TRBV6-5,TGTGCCAGCAGGGGGACAGGGACGGGGGAGCAGTACTTC,CASRGTGTGEQYF
.,TRBJ2-2,TRBD1,TRBV11-2,TGTGCCAGCAGCTCTCACAGGGGGAACACCGGGGAGCTGTTTTTT,CASSSHRGNTGELFF
.,TRBJ2-7,TRBD2,TRBV6-8,TGTGCCAGCAGTTACTCGACGATTGCTCGGCGTAGGAATAGCGGGAGGACTACCTCCTACGAGCAGTACTTC,CASSYSTIARRRNSGRTTSYEQYF
.,TRBJ1-2,.,TRBV7-2,TGTGCCAGCAGCCCGGGTTTGTGGGGCTACACCTTC,CASSPGLWGYTF